Listed here are 32 T cell receptor beta chains from one sample, sequenced in a study of shared clonotypes between healthy human individuals. Naive CD8 populations comprised CD45RO-negative cells positively selected for CCR7, excluding terminally differentiated effector memory CD45RA+ cells. Libraries were prepared by immunoSEQ multiplex PCR; TCRdb keeps only in-frame clonotypes and omits some of them. Altogether about 2.1 million clones are present, approximately 94% being singletons, with the ten largest covering under 2%. Sequenced sample: naive CD8+ T cells from PBMCs. The receptors were sampled from a man younger than 35 in good health. Some clones in this sample may be carry-over from other donors' samples.

V is TRBV7-9 and J is TRBJ1-5; a possible D gene is TRBD1 (5 bases). This CDR3 comprises 14 residues. From germline, CDR1 is SEHNR and CDR2 FQNEAQ (reference sequence). V lost 5 bases and J 9 bases, leaving 17 bases between the germline ends. Written as DNA, the CDR3 is TGTGCCAGCAGCCGCCGGGACTCTAAGGGGCCCCAGCATTTT. The encoded protein is CASSRRDSKGPQHF.

The chain carries TRBV7-8 and TRBJ2-5, with 7 bases aligning to TRBD2. This CDR3 has 14 residues. CDR1 is SGHVS, CDR2 FQNEAQ, per germline. V trimming: 5 bases; J trimming: 2 bases; junction bases outside the gene matches: 5. CDR3 DNA: TGTGCCAGCAGCAAAGCGGGACTTCAAGAGACCCAGTACTTC. This sequence encodes CASSKAGLQETQYF.

The chain employs TRBV7-9 and TRBJ1-2; 7 bases are shared with TRBD1. The CDR3 extends over 16 amino acids. CDR1 is SEHNR, CDR2 FQNEAQ, per germline (reference sequence). V trimming: 4 bases; J trimming: 0 bases; junction bases outside the gene matches: 8. The chain's CDR3 is CASSSLGQETNYGYTF. CDR3 nucleotides: TGTGCCAGCAGCTCGCTAGGACAGGAGACTAACTATGGCTACACCTTC.

J is TRBJ2-7 and V is TRBV9; D ambiguous. The CDR3 sequence is 15 residues long. Germline CDR1 reads SGDLS; CDR2 reads YYNGEE. V lost 0 bases and J lost 1, with 11 bases in between. CDR3 DNA sequence: TGTGCCAGCAGCGTAGCGGAAGGCGGTTCCTACGAGCAGTACTTC. It encodes CASSVAEGGSYEQYF.

This chain uses TRBV5-1 with TRBJ1-2; D possibly corresponds to TRBD1 (6 bases). The ends were cut back, 0 bases at V and 7 bases at J, with 13 bases in the middle. Germline CDR1 is SGHRS and CDR2 is YFSETQ. This CDR3 is 14 amino acids long. This CDR3 is CASSLEAGGGGYTF. Here the CDR3 DNA reads TGCGCCAGCAGCTTGGAGGCTGGGGGCGGTGGCTACACCTTC.

The chain combines TRBV10-1 with TRBJ2-1; D might be TRBD2 (5 bases). With 4 bases removed from V and 4 bases from J, the gap between germline ends came to 11 bases. The CDR3 has 14 amino acids. Germline assignment: CDR1 WNHNN and CDR2 SYGVQD (reference sequence). The CDR3 region is CASSALAGYNEQFF. In nucleotides, the CDR3 is TGCGCCAGCAGTGCCCTGGCGGGTTACAATGAGCAGTTCTTC.

The V gene is TRBV5-1, the J gene TRBJ2-3; maybe TRBD2 (6 bases). Germline V CDR1 and CDR2: SGHRS, YFSETQ. This CDR3 is 15 amino acids long. The ends were cut back, 0 bases at V and 2 bases at J, with 10 bases in the middle. CDR3 in amino acids: CASSLGGGLTDTQYF. CDR3 DNA sequence: TGCGCCAGCAGCTTGGGTGGGGGACTCACAGATACGCAGTATTTT.

V gene TRBV7-9 combines with J gene TRBJ2-7, with 9 bases matching TRBD2. Losses at the gene ends were 4 bases for V and 3 bases for J; bases not matched to a gene: 7. The CDR3 extends over 15 amino acids. CDR1 is SEHNR, CDR2 FQNEAQ, per germline (reference sequence). CDR3 amino acids: CASSSLAGNNYEQYF. CDR3 nucleotide sequence: TGTGCCAGCAGCTCCCTAGCGGGAAATAACTACGAGCAGTACTTC.

This chain uses TRBV11-2 with TRBJ2-2, with D unresolved. Germline V gene sequence: CDR1 SGHAT, CDR2 FQNNGV. The CDR3 covers 14 residues. V lost 5 bases, J lost 6 bases, and 13 bases lay in between. CDR3 sequence (DNA): TGTGCCAGCAGCCCAAGTTACACGGCCGGGGAGCTGTTTTTT. Translation gives CASSPSYTAGELFF. The whole variable domain, remainder taken from reference TRBV11-2 and TRBJ2-2, is EAGVAQSPRYKIIEKRQSVAFWCNPISGHATLYWYQQILGQGPKLLIQFQNNGVVDDSQLPKDRFSAERLKGVDSTLKIQPAKLEDSAVYLCASSPSYTAGELFFGEGSRLTVL.

The CDR3 sequence is CASSLYQGRGNQPQHF. The CDR3, as DNA: TGTGCCAGCAGTTTATACCAGGGCCGGGGCAATCAGCCCCAGCATTTT. The chain links TRBV28 to TRBJ1-5; D possibly corresponds to TRBD1 (5 bases). Germline-derived CDR1 and CDR2 are MDHEN and SYDVKM. Trimming stripped 1 base from V and 2 bases from J, with 12 bases between. The CDR3 is 16 residues long.

This chain joins TRBV28 and TRBJ1-2; TRBD1 is a possible D gene (5 bases). Germline V gives CDR1 MDHEN, CDR2 SYDVKM. Trimming removed 3 bases at V and 9 bases at J, with 17 bases between. The CDR3 is 14 residues long. The CDR3: CASSLVGRAFSYTF. CDR3 nucleotides: TGTGCCAGCAGTTTGGTGGGACGGGCTTTTAGCTACACCTTC.

Comment on this clone: The sample holds other DNA sequences that translate to the same CDR3. V is TRBV6-5 and J is TRBJ2-7; possibly TRBD1 for D (6 bases). With 3 bases removed from V and 4 bases from J, the gap between germline ends came to 13 bases. The CDR3 is 14 amino acids. Per the germline V gene, CDR1 is MNHEY and CDR2 is SVGAGI. The CDR3 DNA reads as TGTGCCAGCAGTTATGGCAGGGGCGGATACGAGCAGTACTTC. Translation: CASSYGRGGYEQYF.

V usage is TRBV7-9 and J usage is TRBJ2-3; a possible D gene is TRBD2 (5 bases). The CDR3 length is 15 residues. Trimming shortened V by 3 bases and J by 2 bases, and 12 bases separated the two germline ends. Germline loops: CDR1 SEHNR, CDR2 FQNEAQ (reference sequence). The CDR3 DNA is TGTGCCAGCAGCTTCGTGGCTAGCTACACAGATACGCAGTATTTT. Translation: CASSFVASYTDTQYF.

The chain recombines TRBV5-5 with TRBJ1-1; D not resolved. The CDR3 spans 15 residues. Trimming took 2 bases from V and 4 from J, leaving 15 bases between them. Looked up from germline, CDR1 is SGHKS and CDR2 is YYEKEE (reference sequence). CDR3 amino acids: CASSFETLGRTEAFF. In nucleotides, the CDR3 is TGTGCCAGCAGCTTTGAAACACTCGGGCGCACTGAAGCTTTCTTT.

V and J are TRBV27 and TRBJ1-1, with D unresolved. The CDR3 has 12 amino acids. CDR1 MNHEY and CDR2 SMNVEV come from the germline V gene (reference sequence). V shed 6 bases and J shed 7 bases, with 12 bases lying between them. The DNA for the CDR3 is TGTGCCAGCAGCGGCAGCCCCCATGAAGCTTTCTTT. Translation gives CASSGSPHEAFF.

J is TRBJ1-1 and V is TRBV9, with TRBD1 matching over 9 bases. V gave up 4 bases and J gave up 4 bases; unmatched junction bases: 8. The CDR3 is 15 amino acids. The germline gives CDR1 SGDLS, CDR2 YYNGEE. As DNA, the CDR3 is TGTGCCAGCAGCCCGGACAGGGGATGGGGCACTGAAGCTTTCTTT. It codes for CASSPDRGWGTEAFF.

The chain is built from TRBV7-2 and TRBJ2-7; the match to TRBD2 covers 15 bases. The trim removed 3 bases at V and 2 bases at J, leaving 11 bases unmatched. Germline CDR1 and CDR2: SGHTA and FQGNSA. The CDR3 consists of 19 residues. The chain's CDR3 is CASSFPRTSGRGGPYEQYF. DNA for the CDR3: TGTGCCAGCAGCTTTCCCCGGACTAGCGGGAGGGGGGGGCCCTACGAGCAGTACTTC.

This clone showed up just once. V and J are TRBV5-1 and TRBJ2-3; D is unclear. Trimming left V 1 base short and J 1 base short, with 10 bases between. The CDR3 consists of 15 residues. CDR1 SGHRS and CDR2 YFSETQ come from the germline V gene. The CDR3 nucleotides are TGCGCCAGCAGCTTGACTACGCGAGGCACAGATACGCAGTATTTT. It encodes CASSLTTRGTDTQYF. Full variable domain (rest looked up from reference TRBV5-1 and TRBJ2-3): KAGVTQTPRYLIKTRGQQVTLSCSPISGHRSVSWYQQTPGQGLQFLFEYFSETQRNKGNFPGRFSGRQFSNSRSEMNVSTLELGDSALYLCASSLTTRGTDTQYFGPGTRLTVL.

The chain joins TRBV2 to TRBJ2-1; unclear D gene. The length of the CDR3 is 13 residues. Trimming cost V 7 bases and J 9 bases, with 16 bases left between them. The germline V gene encodes CDR1 SNHLY and CDR2 FYNNEI. CDR3: CASTSPPDAEQFF. CDR3 DNA sequence: TGTGCCAGCACCTCGCCACCCGACGCTGAGCAGTTCTTC.

The chain has TRBV4-3 and TRBJ1-4; D gene unclear. V was trimmed by 0 bases and J by 8 bases, leaving 13 bases between them. The CDR3 is 15 amino acids. CDR1 and CDR2 from the germline V gene are LGHNA and YSLEER. CDR3 bases: TGCGCCAGCAGCCAAGACCGGAGGGTGAGAGAAAAACTGTTTTTT. Amino acid sequence: CASSQDRRVREKLFF.

This clone was seen only once. Just one base apart from a much larger clone, this may be a read error. This sample also contains other DNA sequences that code for the same CDR3. V and J are TRBV5-4 and TRBJ2-7, with D uncertain. V lost 3 bases, J lost 3 bases, and 4 bases lay in between. The CDR3 length is 11 residues. Germline CDR1 reads SGHNT; CDR2 reads YYREEE (reference sequence). CDR3 DNA: TGTGCCAGCAGCTGGGGCTACGAGCAGTACTTC. Protein product: CASSWGYEQYF.

The chain has TRBV28 and TRBJ2-1, with TRBD2 matching over 9 bases. Germline lookup yields CDR1 MDHEN and CDR2 SYDVKM. After removal of 3 bases from V and 6 bases from J, the junction contained 9 bases not matched to a gene. The CDR3 length is 16 residues. The CDR3: CASSFWREGLLNEQFF. For the CDR3, the DNA is TGTGCCAGCAGTTTTTGGCGGGAGGGCCTACTCAATGAGCAGTTCTTC.

For this clone: Other DNA sequences in the sample encode the same CDR3. The rearrangement uses TRBV27 and TRBJ1-5; D unresolved. This CDR3 is built from 13 residues. Per germline, CDR1 MNHEY and CDR2 SMNVEV (reference sequence). V lost 0 bases, J lost 7 bases, and 7 bases lay in between. CDR3 region: CASSLSVYQPQHF. The CDR3 DNA reads TGTGCCAGCAGTTTATCAGTTTACCAGCCCCAGCATTTT.

The V gene is TRBV7-9, the J gene TRBJ2-5, with 8 bases fitting TRBD1. The CDR3 covers 14 residues. Germline V gene lookup returns CDR1 SEHNR and CDR2 FQNEAQ (reference sequence). Unmatched junction bases numbered 9, after V lost 7 bases and J lost 5 bases. The CDR3 DNA is TGTGCCAGCACCCGAACACAGGGGGTTGAGACCCAGTACTTC. This sequence encodes CASTRTQGVETQYF.

This clone was picked up a small number of times. The chain is built from TRBV6-5 and TRBJ1-5; D gene ambiguous. V was pared by 7 bases and J by 7 bases, with 14 bases between. This CDR3 region has 13 residues. Germline assignment: CDR1 MNHEY and CDR2 SVGAGI. The CDR3 protein is CASTQGYDQPQHF. CDR3 DNA: TGTGCCAGCACCCAAGGGTATGACCAGCCCCAGCATTTT.

This clone occurred once. The V gene is TRBV7-8, the J gene TRBJ2-1; TRBD2 matches at 11 bases. Germline lookup yields CDR1 SGHVS and CDR2 FQNEAQ. The V and J ends lost 4 bases and 7 bases, in that order; junction bases with no gene match: 9. There are 16 residues in the CDR3. Here the CDR3 reads CASSSTLAGAFNEQFF. The CDR3 nucleotides read TGTGCCAGCAGCTCCACACTAGCGGGGGCTTTTAATGAGCAGTTCTTC.

This CDR3 reads CASGTSGSKRLYEQYF. DNA for the CDR3: TGTGCCAGTGGGACTAGCGGGAGTAAACGGCTTTACGAGCAGTACTTC. This chain joins TRBV27 and TRBJ2-7, with TRBD2 matching 14 bases. The CDR3 has 16 amino acids. The germline V gene encodes CDR1 MNHEY and CDR2 SMNVEV (reference sequence). V lost 9 bases, J lost 4 bases, and 11 bases stayed unmatched.

This CDR3 is CASSPPLQNHGYTF. The CDR3 DNA reads as TGTGCCAGCAGCCCACCACTGCAAAATCACGGATACACCTTC. The chain employs TRBV7-9 and TRBJ1-2; D gene ambiguous. Per the germline V gene, CDR1 is SEHNR and CDR2 is FQNEAQ (reference sequence). The CDR3 loop spans 14 amino acids. The germline V and J ends were trimmed by 5 bases and 11 bases, with 21 bases remaining between them.

The rearrangement joins TRBV9 to TRBJ1-2; D is undetermined. CDR1 and CDR2 (germline): SGDLS, YYNGEE. Trimming took off 0 bases at V and 1 base at J, with 10 bases between the two ends. The CDR3 is 15 amino acids. The CDR3 region has the DNA TGTGCCAGCAGCGTAGGAGACGGCGTTAACTATGGCTACACCTTC. Protein: CASSVGDGVNYGYTF.

V is TRBV28 and J is TRBJ2-1, with D perhaps TRBD2 (6 bases). Germline values: CDR1 MDHEN, CDR2 SYDVKM. The CDR3 is 13 residues long. The ends were cut back, 6 bases at V and 3 bases at J, with 9 bases in the middle. In DNA form, the CDR3 reads TGTGCCAGCAGGCTAGCGAACTACAATGAGCAGTTCTTC. Encoded protein: CASRLANYNEQFF.

In nucleotides, the CDR3 is TGTGCCAGCAGCTTTACTGAGGACGCTTTCTTT. It encodes CASSFTEDAFF. The chain recombines TRBV11-2 with TRBJ1-1; no clear D. This CDR3 is built from 11 residues. Germline assignment: CDR1 SGHAT and CDR2 FQNNGV. The V end lost 3 bases, the J end lost 11 bases, and 10 bases lay between the germline ends.

In its sample, this clone was seen once. This chain uses TRBV13 with TRBJ2-7; D remains ambiguous. The CDR3 consists of 13 residues. The germline V and J ends were trimmed by 4 bases and 2 bases, with 9 bases remaining between them. Germline V gene data show CDR1 as PRHDT and CDR2 as FYEKMQ (reference sequence). The CDR3 DNA reads as TGTGCCAGCAGCTCCCGGAATGCCTACGAGCAGTACTTC. This gives the protein CASSSRNAYEQYF.